The 8 T cell receptor beta chains below come from one sample, sequenced in a study of blood T cell repertoires in COVID-19. The protocol was immunoSEQ multiplex PCR, while the TCRdb copy is restricted to in-frame clones and leaves out a portion. The repertoire holds some 40,000 clones, roughly 82% seen once, with over 11% in the top ten. Sequencing input: peripheral blood. The receptors stem from a human donor in a cohort sampled during active COVID-19.

This clone was seen a single time. J is TRBJ2-7 and V is TRBV5-4; D perhaps matches TRBD2 (6 bases). The CDR3 contains 14 residues. Deletions cut 4 bases from V and 7 bases from J, with 18 bases between. Germline lookup yields CDR1 SGHNT and CDR2 YYREEE (reference sequence). The CDR3 reads CASSLAGTSGEQYF. The CDR3 coding sequence is TGTGCCAGCAGCCTAGCCGGGACTTCGGGTGAGCAGTACTTC.

This clone has just one count. This chain uses TRBV28 with TRBJ1-5, with TRBD1 matching 11 bases. J lost 6 bases, V lost 7 bases, and 17 bases had no gene match. The CDR3 covers 18 residues. Germline V gene data show CDR1 as MDHEN and CDR2 as SYDVKM. The CDR3 DNA sequence: TGTGCCAGCACCCGAAACGCAGGGGACAGGGGGGTCAGTCAGCCCCAGCATTTT. Translation gives CASTRNAGDRGVSQPQHF. The full variable domain, completed using reference TRBV28 and TRBJ1-5, is DVKVTQSSRYLVKRTGEKVFLECVQDMDHENMFWYRQDPGLGLRLIYFSYDVKMKEKGDIPEGYSVSREKKERFSLILESASTNQTSMYLCASTRNAGDRGVSQPQHFGDGTRLSIL.

The chain recombines TRBV2 with TRBJ1-5; 11 nucleotides match TRBD1. V shed 5 bases and J 6 bases; nucleotides not matched to a gene: 6. Germline CDR1 and CDR2: SNHLY and FYNNEI. This CDR3 comprises 15 residues. DNA for the CDR3: TGTGCCAGCAGTCAGTCCGGGACAGGGGGTCAGCCCCAGCATTTT. Encoded protein: CASSQSGTGGQPQHF.

This chain uses TRBV2 with TRBJ1-1; 7 bases agree with TRBD1. The CDR3 totals 15 residues. V lost 4 bases and J lost 7; bases outside the gene matches: 12. Germline assignment: CDR1 SNHLY and CDR2 FYNNEI. The CDR3 loop is CASSVPDRLIFEAFF. The DNA for the CDR3 is TGTGCCAGCAGTGTACCGGACAGGTTGATCTTTGAAGCTTTCTTT.

This clone was seen only a few times. The DNA for the CDR3 is TGTGCCAGCAGCCAAGCCCACTTAGCGTTCTACAATGAGCAGTTCTTC. This encodes CASSQAHLAFYNEQFF. This chain connects TRBV14 to TRBJ2-1, with D perhaps TRBD2 (5 bases). Deletions cut 1 base from V and 3 bases from J, with 13 bases between. Germline V gene data show CDR1 as SGHDN and CDR2 as FVKESK. This CDR3 is 16 amino acids long.

This chain uses TRBV27 with TRBJ2-5, with 9 positions matching TRBD2. The trim removed 4 bases at V and 2 bases at J, leaving 8 bases unmatched. Looked up from germline, CDR1 is MNHEY and CDR2 is SMNVEV (reference sequence). The CDR3 is 16 residues long. This CDR3 is CASSSRTSAYQETQYF. In nucleotides, the CDR3 is TGTGCCAGCAGTTCTAGGACTAGCGCATATCAAGAGACCCAGTACTTC.

V usage is TRBV6-5 and J usage is TRBJ2-7; the match to TRBD1 covers 9 bases. With V trimmed by 0 bases and J by 3 bases, 6 bases remained unmatched. The CDR3 runs to 16 residues. CDR1 and CDR2 from the germline V gene are MNHEY and SVGAGI. CDR3 sequence reads: CASSYSSGTGHYEQYF. The CDR3 region has the DNA TGTGCCAGCAGTTACTCGTCGGGGACAGGGCACTACGAGCAGTACTTC.

This chain links TRBV4-1 with TRBJ2-3, with D tentatively TRBD2 (5 bases). The CDR3 is 13 amino acids. Germline lookup yields CDR1 MGHRA and CDR2 YSYEKL. V dropped 0 bases and J dropped 8 bases, with 9 bases sitting between them. CDR3 amino acids: CASSQDVRGTQYF. CDR3 bases: TGCGCCAGCAGCCAAGATGTTCGGGGTACGCAGTATTTT.